The 19 T cell receptor beta chains below all came from one sample that was sequenced in a study of cytomegalovirus exposure and HLA in healthy donors. Generated by immunoSEQ multiplex PCR, the TCRdb table keeps only in-frame clones and is missing some. Among tens of thousands of clones listed, 96% were seen once. Sequencing was performed on PBMCs. These receptors came from a woman between 18 and 29 years old in good health and CMV-seropositive.

The J gene is TRBJ2-7, the V gene TRBV4-1, with D maybe TRBD2 (5 bases). This CDR3 has 14 amino acids. Germline assignment: CDR1 MGHRA and CDR2 YSYEKL. Trimming stripped 3 bases from V and 0 bases from J, with 9 bases between. The CDR3 is CASSHRESSYEQYF. Written as DNA, the CDR3 is TGCGCCAGCAGCCACCGGGAAAGCTCCTACGAGCAGTACTTC.

The rearrangement uses TRBV19 and TRBJ1-2; 8 bases are a match to TRBD1. This CDR3 is built from 13 residues. The V segment lost 5 bases and the J segment 4 bases; nucleotides outside the gene matches: 3. In germline, CDR1 is LNHDA, CDR2 SQIVND (reference sequence). The CDR3 is CASSVDRGYGYTF. CDR3 nucleotides: TGTGCCAGTAGTGTCGACAGGGGCTATGGCTACACCTTC.

This chain links TRBV19 with TRBJ1-4; tentative D call: TRBD1 (5 bases). Germline loops: CDR1 LNHDA, CDR2 SQIVND (reference sequence). This CDR3 contains 13 residues. V was clipped by 11 bases and J by 2 bases, with 12 bases between them. The DNA of the CDR3 is TGTGCCTCGGCCAGGGCTACTAATGAAAAACTGTTTTTT. This sequence encodes CASARATNEKLFF.

This clone was picked up one time. The chain is built from TRBV5-5 and TRBJ1-3; tentative D call: TRBD1 (5 bases). CDR3 length: 15 residues. V was trimmed by 2 bases and J by 3 bases, leaving 12 bases between them. The germline CDR1 and CDR2 sequences are SGHKS and YYEKEE (reference sequence). In DNA form, the CDR3 reads TGTGCCAGCAGCTTTGGCTTGGGGGGTGGAAACACCATATATTTT. Protein: CASSFGLGGGNTIYF. The whole variable domain, remainder taken from reference TRBV5-5 and TRBJ1-3, is DAGVTQSPTHLIKTRGQQVTLRCSPISGHKSVSWYQQVLGQGPQFIFQYYEKEERGRGNFPDRFSARQFPNYSSELNVNALLLGDSALYLCASSFGLGGGNTIYFGEGSWLTVV.

The J gene is TRBJ2-1, the V gene TRBV9, with 7 bases identical to TRBD2. The CDR3 spans 16 residues. V dropped 1 base and J dropped 0; count of bases not matched to a gene: 4. Germline CDR1 SGDLS, CDR2 YYNGEE. This CDR3 reads CASSVLAEFSYNEQFF. In DNA form, the CDR3 reads TGTGCCAGCAGCGTACTAGCGGAATTCTCCTACAATGAGCAGTTCTTC.

The chain combines TRBV7-6 with TRBJ1-2; tentative D call: TRBD1 (5 bases). The CDR3 spans 13 residues. Germline CDR1 SGHVS, CDR2 FNYEAQ. With 1 base removed from V and 5 bases from J, the gap between germline ends came to 8 bases. The CDR3: CASSLGQGYGYTF. As DNA, the CDR3 is TGTGCCAGCAGCTTAGGGCAGGGTTATGGCTACACCTTC.

The chain is built from TRBV4-1 and TRBJ1-1; D possibly corresponds to TRBD1 (5 bases). Germline values: CDR1 MGHRA, CDR2 YSYEKL. This CDR3 region has 13 residues. Trimming stripped 4 bases from V and 7 bases from J, with 13 bases between. The CDR3 loop is CASSPHLGGEAFF. The CDR3 nucleotides read TGCGCCAGCAGCCCCCACTTGGGGGGTGAAGCTTTCTTT.

The V call is TRBV28, the J call TRBJ2-2; D is perhaps TRBD1 (6 bases). Trimming cost V 2 bases and J 6 bases, with 10 bases left between them. Germline values: CDR1 MDHEN, CDR2 SYDVKM. The CDR3 loop spans 14 amino acids. In nucleotides, the CDR3 is TGTGCCAGCAGTTTAAGGTCAGGGGCCGGGGAGCTGTTTTTT. As protein: CASSLRSGAGELFF.

This chain links TRBV7-2 with TRBJ1-5; tentatively, D is TRBD1 (6 bases). This CDR3 contains 15 residues. The germline V and J ends were trimmed by 4 bases and 6 bases, with 16 bases remaining between them. Looked up from germline, CDR1 is SGHTA and CDR2 is FQGNSA. The CDR3 loop reads CASSSGHQMGQPQHF. For the CDR3, the DNA is TGTGCCAGCAGCTCGGGACACCAAATGGGTCAGCCCCAGCATTTT.

The chain links TRBV21-1 to TRBJ2-1; the table calls TRBD1, which could not be checked here. TRBV21-1 represents a pseudogene. This CDR3 contains 16 residues. CDR3 nucleotide sequence: TGTGCCAGCATCGAAGGGGGCGTTGACCGGAGTAATGAGCAGTTCTTC. Translating it yields CASIEGGVDRSNEQFF.

This clone has only one observation. The chain is built from TRBV2 and TRBJ2-7; 8 positions agree with TRBD2. The V gene end was trimmed by 1 base and the J gene end by 2 bases; junction bases not matched to a gene: 4. CDR1 SNHLY and CDR2 FYNNEI come from the germline V gene. The CDR3 runs to 15 residues. CDR3 in amino acids: CASSEETSGTYEQYF. CDR3 DNA sequence: TGTGCCAGCAGTGAAGAAACTAGCGGAACCTACGAGCAGTACTTC.

The gene calls are TRBV2 and TRBJ2-3, with 13 bases that match TRBD2. J gave up 5 bases and V 7 bases, and 3 bases lay outside the gene matches. The CDR3 has 14 amino acids. CDR1 is SNHLY, CDR2 FYNNEI, per germline. DNA of the CDR3: TGTGCCAGCAAGGGACTAGCGGGAAGAGATACGCAGTATTTT. This gives the protein CASKGLAGRDTQYF.

The chain links TRBV11-3 to TRBJ2-3; 9 nucleotides match TRBD2. The CDR3 extends over 18 amino acids. With 2 bases clipped from V and 2 bases from J, the junction kept 11 bases outside the gene matches. Germline-derived CDR1 and CDR2 are SGHNT and YENEEA. The CDR3 DNA reads as TGTGCCAGCAGCTTACCCCTTAGCGGGAGAACCTACACAGATACGCAGTATTTT. This encodes CASSLPLSGRTYTDTQYF.

The J gene is TRBJ1-5, the V gene TRBV19, with TRBD1 matching 8 bases. This CDR3 is 14 amino acids long. CDR1 is LNHDA, CDR2 SQIVND, per germline (reference sequence). V gave up 11 bases and J gave up 5 bases; unmatched junction bases: 11. Written as DNA, the CDR3 is TGTGCCTGCACGGGACAGGCCCTCCATCAGCCCCAGCATTTT. Its protein is CACTGQALHQPQHF.

This sequence joins TRBV11-2 and TRBJ1-4; unclear D gene. Trimming stripped 3 bases from V and 8 bases from J, with 10 bases between. The CDR3 sequence is 13 residues long. The V gene's germline CDR1 is SGHAT and CDR2 FQNNGV. The CDR3 nucleotides are TGTGCCAGCAGCTTCGGGGTGGCGGAAAAACTGTTTTTT. Its translation: CASSFGVAEKLFF.

The chain couples TRBV28 to TRBJ2-5; 9 positions agree with TRBD1. Germline V CDR1 and CDR2: MDHEN, SYDVKM. CDR3 length equals 13 residues. The CDR3 DNA reads as TGTGCAGCAGGGGACAGGGTAGGAGAGACCCAGTACTTC. This gives the protein CAAGDRVGETQYF.

The V call is TRBV27, the J call TRBJ2-3, with 7 bases fitting TRBD1. V lost 3 bases, J lost 0 bases, and 6 bases stayed unmatched. Germline CDR1 and CDR2: MNHEY and SMNVEV (reference sequence). The CDR3 spans 16 residues. The CDR3: CASSFSSTGSTDTQYF. The CDR3, as DNA: TGTGCCAGCAGTTTTTCCTCGACAGGGAGCACAGATACGCAGTATTTT.

This sequence joins TRBV25-1 and TRBJ2-1, with 7 bases lining up with TRBD2. The ends lost 7 bases at V and 3 bases at J; junction bases unmatched: 6. This CDR3 region has 14 residues. CDR1 and CDR2 (germline): MGHDK, SYGVNS. CDR3 sequence reads: CASIGGGFYNEQFF. In nucleotides, the CDR3 is TGTGCCAGCATCGGCGGGGGATTCTACAATGAGCAGTTCTTC.

This clone was counted a single time. The chain links TRBV15 to TRBJ1-2; D possibly corresponds to TRBD1 (5 bases). Trimming pared 0 bases from V and 7 bases from J, leaving 21 bases between. Germline lookup yields CDR1 LNHNV and CDR2 YYDKDF (reference sequence). The CDR3 contains 17 residues. CDR3 residues: CATSRDLSLGASGGYTF. In DNA, the CDR3 is TGTGCCACCAGCAGAGATTTATCATTAGGGGCTTCGGGTGGCTACACCTTC.